This section outlines one T cell receptor (beta chain) sequence together with its context. Its antigen remains unidentified. The record has no base qualities; no much larger clone is one base away. This entry is derived from a study of beta chain features in type 1 diabetes (dated by TCRdb to 2016 to 2019). As for the study more broadly: Mean age, gender distribution, total cell number and subset yield were not different between patients and healthy donors. Naive and central memory subsets were obtained from all 30 or so donors, but regulatory and stem cell-like memory subsets were isolated from only 8 patients and roughly 8 healthy donors. The study compared TCRB repertoires of sorted circulating CD4+ T cell subsets between recently diagnosed type 1 diabetes patients and matched healthy donors. Across all samples, about 110 million sorted cells were examined, and cell number per subset correlated strongly with RNA yield. What the research found in general, with its limitations: Because cDNA rather than genomic DNA was sequenced, highly expressing activated cells could have been over-represented, although no difference in activation and CD3 levels was found between groups. Shorter templates might be favored by PCR, yet because patient and control samples were amplified and corrected together, any such skew would affect both groups equally. Because the HLA sub-analyses included only small numbers of individuals, any influence of HLA type on TCRB rearrangement was left unresolved. At VDJ recombination sites, patients with type 1 diabetes made fewer insertions and deleted more nucleotides, a pattern implying thymic rearrangement abnormalities. In all four CD4+ subsets, TCRB CDR3 length was moderately but significantly shorter in type 1 diabetes patients. Naive, central memory and regulatory TCRB repertoires appeared to be more similar among patients than among healthy donors.

Including the terminal cysteine and phenylalanine, the CDR3 comprises 12 residues. Left in the record is the CDR3 DNA by itself, 36 bases read in frame from the first base. V lost 6 bases and J lost 8 bases, and the count of bases not matched to a germline gene is 5. CDR1 and CDR2 (SNHLY, FYNNEI) derive from the germline V gene. The entire isolated RNA was reverse transcribed using the High Capacity cDNA Reverse Transcription Kit, and thus expressed TCRB transcripts were sequenced. Deep immunoSEQ sequencing was performed on naive, central memory and regulatory T cell samples, with an average of around 3.5 million total reads per sample. After sorted cells were lysed in RLT buffer, RNA was extracted with DNase-treated RNeasy Micro or Mini kits, with the choice depending on cell number. Each cell subset was processed on its own to prevent cross-contamination, while patient and healthy donor samples were processed together. The immunoSEQ multiplex PCR was used to amplify TCRB sequences from cDNA, yielding 87-bp fragments that span the CDR3 region. The amplicons were sequenced using the Illumina HiSeq platform. Per the authors' processing: PCR bias was computationally corrected using synthetic template baselines, reads within Hamming distance 2 were collapsed, and singletons that could not be merged were discarded. Reads were aligned against IMGT so that V, D and J genes, CDR3 length and insertions or deletions at six rearrangement sites could be assigned. Clonotype counts were normalized to sorted cell number within each subset before computing true diversity and Gini coefficients with the tcR R package. The overlap coefficient, calculated on TCRB nucleotide sequences, was used to quantify repertoire sharing. Out-of-frame TCRB sequences from naive cells were analyzed as a proxy for the pre-selection repertoire. TCRdb re-hosts the immuneACCESS table, in-frame sequences only. Its copies lack some clones; in the studies checked, an unresolved V gene accounts for under half of them, and the cause for the rest is not known. Clone size and the V and J calls come from that table; the DNA yielded D and trimming. This sample has some 330,000 clones in its table, and 10% to 15% of those were observed once. The ten most abundant clones make up around 0.01% of the sample.

A single peripheral blood draw of approximately 110 mL on average was collected from each donor into heparinised tubes. Using a panel that included CD45RO, CCR7, CD25, CD127, CD95 and CD27, naive, central memory, regulatory and stem cell-like memory CD4+ T cells were sorted on a BD FACSAria II. Every sorted population had a purity above 95%. PBMCs were isolated immediately by Lymphoprep density gradient centrifugation and stained directly without culture. Samples were stained and sorted in pairs, with one healthy donor and one patient per experiment, so that batch effects were minimized. This TCR was sampled from a woman aged 18-30 years with type 1 diabetes. Sequencing input: naive CD4+ T cells from blood. Reading the label with the study, this specimen's cell subset or site is: true naive CD4+ T cells. The chain was built from TRBV2 and TRBJ2-3; 7 junctional bases match TRBD1. Here is the DNA: TGTGCCAGCAGCTTCCGGGACAGTACGCAGTATTTT. This sequence encodes CASSFRDSTQYF.